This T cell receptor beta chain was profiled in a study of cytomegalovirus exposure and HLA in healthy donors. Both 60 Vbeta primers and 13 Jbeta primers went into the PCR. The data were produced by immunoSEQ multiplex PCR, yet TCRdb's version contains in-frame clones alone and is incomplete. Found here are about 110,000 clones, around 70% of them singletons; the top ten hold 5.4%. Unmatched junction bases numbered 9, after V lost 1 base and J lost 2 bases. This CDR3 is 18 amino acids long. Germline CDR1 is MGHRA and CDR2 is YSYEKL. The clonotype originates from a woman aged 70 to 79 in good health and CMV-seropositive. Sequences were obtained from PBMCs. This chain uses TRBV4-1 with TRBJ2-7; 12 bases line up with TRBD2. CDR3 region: CASSQAVTSGGPTYEQYF. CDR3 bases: TGCGCCAGCAGCCAAGCGGTGACTAGCGGGGGCCCTACCTACGAGCAGTACTTC.